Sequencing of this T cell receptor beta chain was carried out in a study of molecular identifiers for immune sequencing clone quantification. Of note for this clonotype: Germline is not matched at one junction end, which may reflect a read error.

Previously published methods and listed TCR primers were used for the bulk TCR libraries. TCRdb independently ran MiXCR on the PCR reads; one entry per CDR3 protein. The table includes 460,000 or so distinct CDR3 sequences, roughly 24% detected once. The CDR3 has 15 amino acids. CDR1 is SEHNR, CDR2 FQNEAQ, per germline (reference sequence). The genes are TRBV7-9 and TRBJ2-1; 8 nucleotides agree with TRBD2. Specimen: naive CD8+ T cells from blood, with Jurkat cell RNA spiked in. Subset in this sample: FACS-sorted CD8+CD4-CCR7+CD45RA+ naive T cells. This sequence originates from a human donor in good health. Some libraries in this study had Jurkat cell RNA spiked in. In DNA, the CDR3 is TGTACCAGCAGCCAAATGGGCGGGGGGAGCCGTGAGCAGTTCTTC. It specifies CTSSQMGGGSREQFF.